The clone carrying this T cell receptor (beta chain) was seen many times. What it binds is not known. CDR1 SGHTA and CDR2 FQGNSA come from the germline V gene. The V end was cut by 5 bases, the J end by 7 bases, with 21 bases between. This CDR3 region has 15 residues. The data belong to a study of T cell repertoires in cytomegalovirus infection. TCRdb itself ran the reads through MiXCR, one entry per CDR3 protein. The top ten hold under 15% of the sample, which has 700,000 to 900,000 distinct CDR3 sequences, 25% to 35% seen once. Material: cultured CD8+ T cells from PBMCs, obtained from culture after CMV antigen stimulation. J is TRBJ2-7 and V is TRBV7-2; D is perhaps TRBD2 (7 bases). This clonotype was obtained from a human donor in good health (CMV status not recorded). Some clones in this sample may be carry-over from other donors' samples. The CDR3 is CASSLRLGGAGEQYF. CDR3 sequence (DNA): TGTGCCAGCAGCCTGCGTCTTGGGGGGGCGGGGGAGCAGTACTTC.